The rows below give T cell receptor beta chains drawn from one sample of a study of follicular helper T cells after annual influenza vaccination. Sequenced by immunoSEQ multiplex PCR; TCRdb stores in-frame clones only, minus some. The table has fewer than 8,000 clones, 82% seen once. The sample consisted of CXCR5- memory CD4+ T cells sorted from blood, taken on the day of influenza vaccination. The receptors were gathered from an adult who received the influenza vaccine. Each CDR3 is given without its conserved first and last residue. Size is omitted from some rows. Given values are once, few, many or a class for expanded clones.

j_call	v_call	cdr3_length	clone_size	cdr3_aa
TRBJ1-2	TRBV16	13	NA	ASSPRDRVINGYT
TRBJ2-7	TRBV18	11	NA	ASSPSQSYEQY
TRBJ2-7	TRBV5-5	14	NA	ASSLGVGTGTHEQY
TRBJ2-6	TRBV5-8	14	NA	ASSWSPSSGANVLT
TRBJ1-1	TRBV5-1	11	NA	ASGDRGGTEAF
TRBJ1-2	TRBV18	10	NA	ASSPQGWGYT
TRBJ1-6	TRBV15	12	NA	ATSRGTGNSPLH
TRBJ1-4	TRBV21-1	13	once	ASSKARQANEKLF
TRBJ2-7	TRBV7-2	12	few	ASSYPGLTYEQY
TRBJ2-1	TRBV27	10	NA	ASRALAGKQF
TRBJ2-2	TRBV5-1	14	NA	ASSTSGTPGTGELF
TRBJ1-1	TRBV27	14	NA	ASSPIAGQGNTEAF
TRBJ2-7	TRBV4-3	15	NA	ASSQDRVIAGVYEQY
TRBJ2-7	TRBV7-2	13	NA	ASSLGGAGVKEQY
TRBJ1-1	TRBV6-1	11	NA	ASSATGGTEAF
TRBJ1-6	TRBV11-1	13	NA	ASSYRQGFNSPLH